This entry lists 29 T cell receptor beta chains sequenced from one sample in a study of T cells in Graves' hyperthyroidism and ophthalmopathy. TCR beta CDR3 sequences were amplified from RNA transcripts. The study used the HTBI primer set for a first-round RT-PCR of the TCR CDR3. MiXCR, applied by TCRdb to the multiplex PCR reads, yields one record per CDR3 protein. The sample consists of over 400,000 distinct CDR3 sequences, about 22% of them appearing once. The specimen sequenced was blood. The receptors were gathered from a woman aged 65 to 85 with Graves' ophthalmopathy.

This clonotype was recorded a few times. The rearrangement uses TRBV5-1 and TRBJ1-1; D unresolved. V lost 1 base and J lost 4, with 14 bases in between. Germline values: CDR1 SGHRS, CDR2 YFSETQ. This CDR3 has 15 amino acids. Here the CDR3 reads CASSLLAGGSTEAFF. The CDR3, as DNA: TGCGCCAGCAGCTTGTTAGCGGGCGGTTCCACTGAAGCTTTCTTT.

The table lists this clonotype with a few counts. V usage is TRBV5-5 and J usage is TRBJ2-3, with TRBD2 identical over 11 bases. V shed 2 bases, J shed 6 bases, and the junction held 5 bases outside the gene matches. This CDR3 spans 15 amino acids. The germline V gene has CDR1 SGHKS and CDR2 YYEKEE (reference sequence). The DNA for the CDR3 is TGTGCCAGCAGCTTCACTAGCGGGAGTAAGGATACGCAGTATTTT. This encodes CASSFTSGSKDTQYF.

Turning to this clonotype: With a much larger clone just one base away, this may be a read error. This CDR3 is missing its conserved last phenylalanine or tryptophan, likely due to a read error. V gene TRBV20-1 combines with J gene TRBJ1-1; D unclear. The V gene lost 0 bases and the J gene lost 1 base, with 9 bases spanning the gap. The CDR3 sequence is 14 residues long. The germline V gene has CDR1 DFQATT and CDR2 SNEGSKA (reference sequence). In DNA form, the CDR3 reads TGCAGTGCTAGAGACCCGGAGCCGAACACTGAAGCTTTCCTT. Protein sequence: CSARDPEPNTEAFL.

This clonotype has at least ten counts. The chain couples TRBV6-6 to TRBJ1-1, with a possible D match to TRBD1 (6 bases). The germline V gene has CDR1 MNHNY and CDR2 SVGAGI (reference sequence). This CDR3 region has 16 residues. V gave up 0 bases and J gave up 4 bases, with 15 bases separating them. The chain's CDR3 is CASSYSGTRGSTEAFF. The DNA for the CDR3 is TGTGCCAGCAGTTACTCAGGGACACGGGGTAGCACTGAAGCTTTCTTT.

Written as DNA, the CDR3 is TGCAGTGCTAACGGGGACAGGGCGACTTACTACGAGCAGTACTTC. Residues: CSANGDRATYYEQYF. The V gene is TRBV20-1, the J gene TRBJ2-7; 9 bases align to TRBD1. Germline CDR1 is DFQATT and CDR2 is SNEGSKA (reference sequence). The CDR3 is 15 residues long. Unmatched junction bases numbered 10, after V lost 4 bases and J lost 3 bases.

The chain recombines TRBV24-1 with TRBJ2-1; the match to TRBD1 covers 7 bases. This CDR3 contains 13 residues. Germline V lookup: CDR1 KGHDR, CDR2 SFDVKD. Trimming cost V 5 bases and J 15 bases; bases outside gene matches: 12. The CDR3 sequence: CATSALDRTSLFF. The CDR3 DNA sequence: TGTGCCACCAGTGCCCTGGACAGGACGTCGTTGTTCTTC.

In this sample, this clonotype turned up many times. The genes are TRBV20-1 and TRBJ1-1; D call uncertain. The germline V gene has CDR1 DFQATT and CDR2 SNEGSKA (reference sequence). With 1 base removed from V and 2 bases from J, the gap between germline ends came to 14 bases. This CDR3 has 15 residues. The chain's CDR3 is CSARGTVAFNTEAFF. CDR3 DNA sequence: TGCAGTGCTAGAGGGACTGTAGCTTTTAACACTGAAGCTTTCTTT.

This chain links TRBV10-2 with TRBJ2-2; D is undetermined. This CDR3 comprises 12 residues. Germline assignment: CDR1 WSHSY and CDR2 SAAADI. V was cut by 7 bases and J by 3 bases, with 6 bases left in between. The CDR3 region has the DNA TGCGCCAGCACCGACCACACCGGGGAGCTGTTTTTT. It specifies CASTDHTGELFF.

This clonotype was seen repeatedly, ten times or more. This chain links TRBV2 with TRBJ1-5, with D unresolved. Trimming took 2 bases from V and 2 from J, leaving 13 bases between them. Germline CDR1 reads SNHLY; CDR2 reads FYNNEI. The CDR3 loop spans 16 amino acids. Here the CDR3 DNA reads TGTGCCAGCAGTGAATGGAGGGCTGGGGGCAATCAGCCCCAGCATTTT. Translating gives CASSEWRAGGNQPQHF.

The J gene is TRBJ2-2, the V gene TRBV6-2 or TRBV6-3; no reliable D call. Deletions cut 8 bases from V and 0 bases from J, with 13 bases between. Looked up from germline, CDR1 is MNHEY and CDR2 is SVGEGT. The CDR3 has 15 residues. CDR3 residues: CASCQGFANTGELFF. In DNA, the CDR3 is TGTGCCAGCTGTCAAGGGTTCGCGAACACCGGGGAGCTGTTTTTT.

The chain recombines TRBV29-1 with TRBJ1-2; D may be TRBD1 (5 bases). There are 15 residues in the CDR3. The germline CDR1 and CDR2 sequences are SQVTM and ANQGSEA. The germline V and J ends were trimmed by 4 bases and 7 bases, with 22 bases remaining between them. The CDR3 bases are TGCAGCGTTGCAAGGGCAGGGCAACGCCCGGGTGGCTACACCTTC. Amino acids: CSVARAGQRPGGYTF.

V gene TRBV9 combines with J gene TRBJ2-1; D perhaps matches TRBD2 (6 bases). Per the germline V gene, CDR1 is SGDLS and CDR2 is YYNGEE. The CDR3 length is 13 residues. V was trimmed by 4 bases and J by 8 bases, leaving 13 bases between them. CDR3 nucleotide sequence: TGTGCCAGCAGCTACGGGGGAGGTTATGAGCAGTTCTTC. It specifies CASSYGGGYEQFF.

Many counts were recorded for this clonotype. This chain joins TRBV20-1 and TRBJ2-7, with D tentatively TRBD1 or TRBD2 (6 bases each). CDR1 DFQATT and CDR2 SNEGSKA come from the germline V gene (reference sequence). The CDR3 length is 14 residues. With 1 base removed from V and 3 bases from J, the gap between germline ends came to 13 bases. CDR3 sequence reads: CSARGGRGDYEQYF. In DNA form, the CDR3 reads TGCAGTGCTAGAGGGGGGCGGGGAGACTACGAGCAGTACTTC.

The CDR3 region is CASSIRLAGVSGELFF. The CDR3 DNA follows: TGTGCCAGTAGTATACGGCTAGCGGGAGTTTCTGGGGAGCTGTTTTTT. J is TRBJ2-2 and V is TRBV19, with TRBD2 identical over 10 bases. CDR1 and CDR2 (germline): LNHDA, SQIVND (reference sequence). The CDR3 covers 16 residues. J lost 8 bases, V lost 2 bases, and 8 bases had no gene match.

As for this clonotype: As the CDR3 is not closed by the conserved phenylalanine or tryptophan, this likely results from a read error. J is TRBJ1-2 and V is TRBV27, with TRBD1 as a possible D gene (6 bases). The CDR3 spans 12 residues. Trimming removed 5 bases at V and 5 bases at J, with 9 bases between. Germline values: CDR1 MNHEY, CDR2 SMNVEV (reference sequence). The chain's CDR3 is CASSQQGYGYTL. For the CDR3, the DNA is TGTGCCAGCAGTCAACAGGGATATGGCTACACCCTC.

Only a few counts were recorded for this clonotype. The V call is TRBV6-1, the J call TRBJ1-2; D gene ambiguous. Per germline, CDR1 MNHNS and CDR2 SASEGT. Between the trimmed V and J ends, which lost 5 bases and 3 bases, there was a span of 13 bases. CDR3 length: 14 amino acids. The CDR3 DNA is TGTGCCAGCAGTACCCCCCACAGTGACTATGGCTACACCTTC. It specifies CASSTPHSDYGYTF.

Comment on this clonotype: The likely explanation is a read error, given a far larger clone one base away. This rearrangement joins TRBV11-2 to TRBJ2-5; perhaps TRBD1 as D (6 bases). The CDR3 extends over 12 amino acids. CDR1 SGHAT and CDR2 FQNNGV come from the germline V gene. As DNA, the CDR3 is TGTGCCAGCGGCTTAGGGGGAGAGACCCAGTACTTC. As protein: CASGLGGETQYF.

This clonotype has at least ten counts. The CDR3 nucleotides are TGTGCCAGCAGTGTAGGGACTAGCGGCAATGAGCAGTTCTTC. Translating gives CASSVGTSGNEQFF. The V and J genes are TRBV2 and TRBJ2-1; 11 bases map to TRBD2. V lost 4 bases, J lost 6 bases, and 2 bases stayed unmatched. Germline CDR1 is SNHLY and CDR2 is FYNNEI. The CDR3 is 14 amino acids.

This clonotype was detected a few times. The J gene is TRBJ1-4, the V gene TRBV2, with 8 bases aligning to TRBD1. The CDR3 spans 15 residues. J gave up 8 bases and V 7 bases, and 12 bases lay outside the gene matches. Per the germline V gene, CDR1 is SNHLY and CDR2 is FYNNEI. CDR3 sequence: CASIRMTGANEKLFF. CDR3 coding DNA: TGTGCCAGCATTAGGATGACAGGGGCAAACGAAAAACTGTTTTTT.

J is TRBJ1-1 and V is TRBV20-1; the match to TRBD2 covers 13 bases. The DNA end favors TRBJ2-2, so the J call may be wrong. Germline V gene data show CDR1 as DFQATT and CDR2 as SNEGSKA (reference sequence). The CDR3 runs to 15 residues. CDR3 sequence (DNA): TGCAGTGCTTCTCGGGGGACTAGCGGGACGACGAAGCTGTTTTTT. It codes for CSASRGTSGTTKLFF.

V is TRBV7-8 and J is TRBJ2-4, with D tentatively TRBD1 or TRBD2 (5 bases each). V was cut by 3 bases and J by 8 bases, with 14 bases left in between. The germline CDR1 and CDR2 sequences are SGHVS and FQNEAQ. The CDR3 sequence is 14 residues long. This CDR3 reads CASSFTRGGYIQYF. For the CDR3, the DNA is TGTGCCAGCAGCTTTACCCGGGGCGGTTACATTCAGTACTTC.

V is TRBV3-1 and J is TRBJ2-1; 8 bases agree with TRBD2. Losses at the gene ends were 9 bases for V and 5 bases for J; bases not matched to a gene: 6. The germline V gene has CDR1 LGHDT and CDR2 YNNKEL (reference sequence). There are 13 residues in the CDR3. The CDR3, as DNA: TGTGCCAGTCACCTAGCGGGCCACAATGAGCAGTTCTTC. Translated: CASHLAGHNEQFF.

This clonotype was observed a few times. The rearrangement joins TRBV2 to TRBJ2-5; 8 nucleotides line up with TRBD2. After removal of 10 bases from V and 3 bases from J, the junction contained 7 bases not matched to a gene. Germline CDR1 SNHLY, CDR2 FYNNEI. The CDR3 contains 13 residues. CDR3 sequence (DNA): TGTGCCATTTTGCGGGAGGTGGAAGAGACCCAGTACTTC. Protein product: CAILREVEETQYF.

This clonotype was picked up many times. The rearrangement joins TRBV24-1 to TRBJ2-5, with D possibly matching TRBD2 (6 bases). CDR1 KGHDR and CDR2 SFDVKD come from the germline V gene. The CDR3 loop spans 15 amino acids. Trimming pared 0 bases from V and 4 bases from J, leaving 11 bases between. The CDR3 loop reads CATSDLVGGSETQYF. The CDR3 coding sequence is TGTGCCACCAGTGATTTGGTCGGAGGGTCAGAGACCCAGTACTTC.

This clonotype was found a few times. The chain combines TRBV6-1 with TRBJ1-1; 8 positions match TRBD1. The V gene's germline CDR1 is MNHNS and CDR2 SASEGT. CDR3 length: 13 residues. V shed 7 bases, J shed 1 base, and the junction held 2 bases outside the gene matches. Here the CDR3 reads CASTRGQNTEAFF. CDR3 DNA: TGTGCCAGCACCAGGGGGCAGAACACTGAAGCTTTCTTT.

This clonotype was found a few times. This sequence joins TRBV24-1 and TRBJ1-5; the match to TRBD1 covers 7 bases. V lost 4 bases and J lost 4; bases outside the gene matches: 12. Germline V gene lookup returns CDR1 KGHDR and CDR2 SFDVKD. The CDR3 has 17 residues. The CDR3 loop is CATSDQRRDSLNQPQHF. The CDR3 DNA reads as TGTGCCACCAGTGACCAACGCCGGGACAGTCTTAATCAGCCCCAGCATTTT.

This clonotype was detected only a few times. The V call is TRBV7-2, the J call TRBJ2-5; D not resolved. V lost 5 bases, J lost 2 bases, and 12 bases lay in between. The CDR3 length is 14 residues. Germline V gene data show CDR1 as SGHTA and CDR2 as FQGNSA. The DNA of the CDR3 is TGTGCCAGCAGCGCCTCGTTGGTTCAAGAGACCCAGTACTTC. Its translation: CASSASLVQETQYF.

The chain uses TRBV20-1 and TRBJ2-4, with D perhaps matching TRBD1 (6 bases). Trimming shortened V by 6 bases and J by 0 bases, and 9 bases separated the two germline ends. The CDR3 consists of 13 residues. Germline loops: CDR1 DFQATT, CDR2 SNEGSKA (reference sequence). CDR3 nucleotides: TGCAGTGCGGGGGCACTAGCCAAAAACATTCAGTACTTC. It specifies CSAGALAKNIQYF.

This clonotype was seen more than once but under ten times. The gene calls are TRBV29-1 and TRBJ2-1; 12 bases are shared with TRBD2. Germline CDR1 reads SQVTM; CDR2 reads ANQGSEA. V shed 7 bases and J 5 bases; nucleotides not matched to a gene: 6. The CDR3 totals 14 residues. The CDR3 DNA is TGCAGCGCCGACCTAGCGGGAGGGGACAATGAGCAGTTCTTC. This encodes CSADLAGGDNEQFF.